Listed below are T cell receptor beta chains from one sample, sequenced in a study of regulatory T cells in long-lasting Graves disease. TCRdb recomputed calls from the multiplex PCR reads with MiXCR, one row per CDR3 protein. The profile shows nearly 350,000 distinct CDR3 sequences, about 18% of them singletons. The sample was peripheral blood mononuclear cells (PBMCs), taken when the disease was refractory, from a patient treated with antithyroid drugs. The receptors were gathered from a female donor with Graves disease. The CDR3 runs from the conserved cysteine through the conserved F or W. The order of the fields is CDR3 DNA, CDR3 protein, D gene, clone size, V gene, J gene. D genes are given only for firm matches. Some rows have no size entry. The others give once, few or many, or a class for an expanded clone.

cdr3_nt: TGTGCCTGGAGGAAAATCGGACTTAGGAATGGAAAACTGTTTTTT; cdr3_aa: CAWRKIGLRNGKLFF; d_call: NA; clone_size: few; v_call: TRBV30; j_call: TRBJ1-4
cdr3_nt: TGTGCCAGCGCGAAACCTCCGAATCAGCCCCAGCATTTT; cdr3_aa: CASAKPPNQPQHF; d_call: NA; clone_size: many; v_call: TRBV2; j_call: TRBJ1-5
cdr3_nt: TGTGCCAGCAGCTTACCCGAGAGAAACACCATATATTTT; cdr3_aa: CASSLPERNTIYF; d_call: NA; clone_size: NA; v_call: TRBV7-9; j_call: TRBJ1-3
cdr3_nt: TGTGCCATCAGTGAAGGGATTGAAAAACTGTTTTTT; cdr3_aa: CAISEGIEKLFF; d_call: NA; clone_size: many; v_call: TRBV10-3; j_call: TRBJ1-4
cdr3_nt: TGCGCCAGCAGCCAAGAACGGAGGAGAGGCTACGAGCAGTACTTC; cdr3_aa: CASSQERRRGYEQYF; d_call: NA; clone_size: few; v_call: TRBV4-1; j_call: TRBJ2-7
cdr3_nt: TGTGCCAGCAGTTTAATTTGGGCGGGAGGGTACCAAGAGACCCAGTACTTC; cdr3_aa: CASSLIWAGGYQETQYF; d_call: TRBD2; clone_size: many; v_call: TRBV12-3/TRBV12-4; j_call: TRBJ2-5
cdr3_nt: TGTGCCAGCTCACTGGGAGGACAGTCGAACACTGAAGCTTTCTTT; cdr3_aa: CASSLGGQSNTEAFF; d_call: NA; clone_size: few; v_call: TRBV18; j_call: TRBJ1-1
cdr3_nt: TGCGCCAGCAGCCCGACAGGGATTAGCAATCAGCCCCAGCATTTT; cdr3_aa: CASSPTGISNQPQHF; d_call: TRBD1; clone_size: NA; v_call: TRBV5-1; j_call: TRBJ1-5
cdr3_nt: TGTGCCAGTAGTATAGAAGATACGCAGTATTTT; cdr3_aa: CASSIEDTQYF; d_call: NA; clone_size: few; v_call: TRBV19; j_call: TRBJ2-3
cdr3_nt: TGTGCCAGCAGCTCGGTGGGGGCGCTTCCCTCCTACGAGCAGTACTTC; cdr3_aa: CASSSVGALPSYEQYF; d_call: NA; clone_size: NA; v_call: TRBV5-8; j_call: TRBJ2-7
cdr3_nt: TGCGCCAGCATCGGTGGGGGCGGGAGCTCTGGGGCCAACGTCCTGACTTTC; cdr3_aa: CASIGGGGSSGANVLTF; d_call: NA; clone_size: NA; v_call: TRBV10-2; j_call: TRBJ2-6
cdr3_nt: TGTGCCAGCAGTTTAGGGCTAGCGACCGTCAGGGGCACCAAAAACATTCAGTACTTC; cdr3_aa: CASSLGLATVRGTKNIQYF; d_call: NA; clone_size: many; v_call: TRBV12-3/TRBV12-4; j_call: TRBJ2-4
cdr3_nt: TGTGCCAGCAGCTTAGCGGGGCAAGCTAACTATGGCTACACCTTC; cdr3_aa: CASSLAGQANYGYTF; d_call: NA; clone_size: many; v_call: TRBV7-2; j_call: TRBJ1-2
cdr3_nt: TGTGCCAGCAGCCAAGCCCAGGGCCCACCGAGCTCCTACGAGCAGTACTTC; cdr3_aa: CASSQAQGPPSSYEQYF; d_call: NA; clone_size: NA; v_call: TRBV3-1; j_call: TRBJ2-7